This is a list of T cell receptor beta chains from one sample in a study of Graves' ophthalmopathy and Graves' hyperthyroidism. Using its own MiXCR run on the multiplex PCR reads, TCRdb lists one record per CDR3 protein. The sample includes about 550,000 distinct CDR3 sequences, just under 40% of them seen just once. Input material: peripheral blood or thyroid tissue (not recorded which). The receptors originated from an adult man with Graves' hyperthyroidism. CDR3s include the opening cysteine and the closing phenylalanine or tryptophan. Each record gives: V gene, J gene, D gene, clone size, CDR3 protein, CDR3 DNA. The D gene is left open where the match is weak. Where a row states a size, it is once, few, many or the class of an expanded clone; other rows omit it.

v_gene: TRBV6-5
j_gene: TRBJ2-7
d_gene: TRBD2
abundance: -
CDR3aa: CASSFYPTGGSGEQYF
CDR3nt: TGTGCCAGCAGTTTTTATCCGACGGGGGGGTCAGGCGAGCAGTACTTC

v_gene: TRBV2
j_gene: TRBJ1-1
d_gene: -
abundance: many
CDR3aa: CASREGQMNTEAFF
CDR3nt: TGTGCCAGCAGAGAAGGACAGATGAACACTGAAGCTTTCTTT

v_gene: TRBV24-1
j_gene: TRBJ2-1
d_gene: -
abundance: few
CDR3aa: CATSAPRGDNEQFF
CDR3nt: TGTGCCACCAGTGCCCCGCGAGGGGATAATGAGCAGTTCTTC

v_gene: TRBV10-3
j_gene: TRBJ1-6
d_gene: -
abundance: few
CDR3aa: CASSELREVSPLHF
CDR3nt: TGTGCCAGCAGTGAACTCAGGGAGGTCTCACCCCTCCACTTT

v_gene: TRBV20-1
j_gene: TRBJ1-6
d_gene: -
abundance: -
CDR3aa: CSASLPGRQGSSPLHF
CDR3nt: TGCAGTGCTAGCTTGCCTGGACGGCAGGGTAGTTCACCCCTCCACTTT

v_gene: TRBV7-8
j_gene: TRBJ2-5
d_gene: -
abundance: many
CDR3aa: CASSLAGSKNQETQYF
CDR3nt: TGTGCCAGCAGCTTAGCGGGGTCCAAGAACCAAGAGACCCAGTACTTC

v_gene: TRBV7-9
j_gene: TRBJ1-5
d_gene: -
abundance: many
CDR3aa: CASSQGRRYNQPQHF
CDR3nt: TGTGCCAGCAGCCAAGGGAGACGGTACAATCAGCCCCAGCATTTT

v_gene: TRBV7-2
j_gene: TRBJ2-7
d_gene: -
abundance: -
CDR3aa: CASSQGLGGPNEQYF
CDR3nt: TGTGCCAGCAGCCAGGGTTTGGGGGGCCCTAACGAGCAGTACTTC

v_gene: TRBV29-1
j_gene: TRBJ1-2
d_gene: -
abundance: -
CDR3aa: CSVMWADYGYTF
CDR3nt: TGCAGCGTCATGTGGGCTGACTATGGCTACACCTTC

v_gene: TRBV5-5
j_gene: TRBJ1-5
d_gene: -
abundance: -
CDR3aa: CASSLWGSSNQPQHF
CDR3nt: TGTGCCAGCAGCTTGTGGGGATCTAGCAATCAGCCCCAGCATTTT

v_gene: TRBV29-1
j_gene: TRBJ2-5
d_gene: -
abundance: -
CDR3aa: CSVSADTQETQYF
CDR3nt: TGCAGCGTTAGCGCGGACACCCAAGAGACCCAGTACTTC

v_gene: TRBV4-2
j_gene: TRBJ2-5
d_gene: -
abundance: many
CDR3aa: CASSQASVEETQYF
CDR3nt: TGTGCCAGCAGCCAAGCCTCGGTGGAAGAGACCCAGTACTTC

v_gene: TRBV12-3/TRBV12-4
j_gene: TRBJ2-2
d_gene: -
abundance: many
CDR3aa: CASSLRADTGELFF
CDR3nt: TGTGCCAGCAGCCTCCGGGCCGACACCGGGGAGCTGTTTTTT

v_gene: TRBV7-8
j_gene: TRBJ2-5
d_gene: TRBD2
abundance: many
CDR3aa: CASSLLAGVQETQYF
CDR3nt: TGTGCCAGCAGCCTACTAGCGGGGGTGCAAGAGACCCAGTACTTC

v_gene: TRBV7-8
j_gene: TRBJ2-5
d_gene: -
abundance: many
CDR3aa: CASSLIGTGQETQYF
CDR3nt: TGTGCCAGCAGCTTAATTGGGACTGGACAAGAGACCCAGTACTTC

v_gene: TRBV25-1
j_gene: TRBJ2-5
d_gene: TRBD1
abundance: few
CDR3aa: CASSESGTGWETQYF
CDR3nt: TGTGCCAGCAGTGAATCCGGGACAGGCTGGGAGACCCAGTACTTC

v_gene: TRBV24-1
j_gene: TRBJ2-1
d_gene: -
abundance: -
CDR3aa: CATSDHRRSSYNEQFF
CDR3nt: TGTGCCACCAGTGATCATCGACGGAGCTCCTACAATGAGCAGTTCTTC

v_gene: TRBV20-1
j_gene: TRBJ2-5
d_gene: -
abundance: many
CDR3aa: CSASRDTQYF
CDR3nt: TGCAGTGCTAGTCGGGATACCCAGTACTTC

v_gene: TRBV2
j_gene: TRBJ2-5
d_gene: -
abundance: many
CDR3aa: CASIGQKWAQYF
CDR3nt: TGTGCCAGCATAGGTCAGAAGTGGGCCCAGTACTTC

v_gene: TRBV19
j_gene: TRBJ1-5
d_gene: -
abundance: many
CDR3aa: CASSMGNQPQHF
CDR3nt: TGTGCCAGTAGTATGGGGAATCAGCCCCAGCATTTT

v_gene: TRBV20-1
j_gene: TRBJ2-1
d_gene: TRBD2
abundance: -
CDR3aa: CSARDHQRGLNEQFF
CDR3nt: TGCAGTGCTAGAGATCACCAGCGGGGGCTCAATGAGCAGTTCTTC

v_gene: TRBV20-1
j_gene: TRBJ1-6
d_gene: -
abundance: -
CDR3aa: CSARDAANGEGSPLHF
CDR3nt: TGCAGTGCTAGGGACGCGGCAAACGGGGAGGGTTCACCCCTCCACTTT

v_gene: TRBV13
j_gene: TRBJ1-1
d_gene: TRBD1
abundance: -
CDR3aa: CASSFLRGRGTEAFF
CDR3nt: TGTGCCAGCAGTTTTCTCAGGGGGCGGGGTACTGAAGCTTTCTTT

v_gene: TRBV28
j_gene: TRBJ1-4
d_gene: -
abundance: few
CDR3aa: CASSLVSSPMNEKLFF
CDR3nt: TGTGCCAGCAGTTTAGTTAGTAGCCCGATGAATGAAAAACTGTTTTTT

v_gene: TRBV7-8
j_gene: TRBJ1-6
d_gene: -
abundance: many
CDR3aa: CASSLDSRRGTNSPLHF
CDR3nt: TGTGCCAGCAGCTTAGATTCGAGGCGGGGTACCAATTCACCCCTCCACTTT

v_gene: TRBV5-5
j_gene: TRBJ2-7
d_gene: -
abundance: many
CDR3aa: CASTNTRFPLGQYF
CDR3nt: TGTGCCAGCACCAACACTAGATTCCCTCTCGGGCAGTACTTC

v_gene: TRBV2
j_gene: TRBJ2-1
d_gene: -
abundance: few
CDR3aa: CASNGGGNEQFF
CDR3nt: TGTGCCAGCAACGGGGGAGGAAATGAGCAGTTCTTC

v_gene: TRBV25-1
j_gene: TRBJ1-6
d_gene: -
abundance: once
CDR3aa: CASSGDSSNSPLHF
CDR3nt: TGTGCCAGCAGTGGGGACTCATCTAATTCACCCCTCCACTTT

v_gene: TRBV20-1
j_gene: TRBJ2-5
d_gene: -
abundance: many
CDR3aa: CSARKGGAGKETQYF
CDR3nt: TGCAGTGCTAGAAAAGGGGGGGCGGGGAAAGAGACCCAGTACTTC

v_gene: TRBV15
j_gene: TRBJ2-2
d_gene: -
abundance: -
CDR3aa: CATSSYGRDGELFF
CDR3nt: TGTGCCACCAGCAGTTACGGCAGGGACGGGGAGCTGTTTTTT

v_gene: TRBV29-1
j_gene: TRBJ2-5
d_gene: -
abundance: few
CDR3aa: CSVRDRGGLETQYF
CDR3nt: TGCAGCGTCCGTGACAGGGGAGGGCTAGAGACCCAGTACTTC

v_gene: TRBV10-3
j_gene: TRBJ1-1
d_gene: -
abundance: many
CDR3aa: CAISELQGNTEAFF
CDR3nt: TGTGCCATCAGTGAGCTACAGGGGAACACTGAAGCTTTCTTT

v_gene: TRBV19
j_gene: TRBJ2-6
d_gene: TRBD2
abundance: many
CDR3aa: CASQTSGRFPGANVLTF
CDR3nt: TGTGCCAGTCAGACTAGCGGGAGATTCCCTGGGGCCAACGTCCTGACTTTC

v_gene: TRBV7-3
j_gene: TRBJ2-3
d_gene: TRBD2
abundance: -
CDR3aa: CASTPPRGRGTDTQYF
CDR3nt: TGTGCCAGCACCCCCCCCCGCGGGAGAGGGACAGATACGCAGTATTTT

v_gene: TRBV7-9
j_gene: TRBJ2-5
d_gene: -
abundance: many
CDR3aa: CASSLAGGVETQYF
CDR3nt: TGTGCCAGCAGCTTAGCGGGGGGCGTGGAGACCCAGTACTTC

v_gene: TRBV3-1
j_gene: TRBJ2-6
d_gene: -
abundance: -
CDR3aa: CASSPVGGRGANVLTF
CDR3nt: TGTGCCAGCAGCCCAGTGGGGGGCCGTGGGGCCAACGTCCTGACTTTC

v_gene: TRBV7-9
j_gene: TRBJ2-1
d_gene: TRBD2
abundance: -
CDR3aa: CASSLTSGSNEQFF
CDR3nt: TGTGCCAGCAGCTTAACTAGCGGGAGTAATGAGCAGTTCTTC

v_gene: TRBV10-1
j_gene: TRBJ2-7
d_gene: -
abundance: many
CDR3aa: CASSEPSSPYEQYF
CDR3nt: TGCGCCAGCAGTGAACCTAGTTCCCCCTACGAGCAGTACTTC

v_gene: TRBV9
j_gene: TRBJ2-7
d_gene: TRBD1
abundance: many
CDR3aa: CASSIGQGGYEQYF
CDR3nt: TGTGCCAGCAGTATCGGACAGGGAGGATACGAGCAGTACTTC

v_gene: TRBV7-2
j_gene: TRBJ2-3
d_gene: TRBD1
abundance: -
CDR3aa: CANQQGFTDTQYF
CDR3nt: TGTGCCAACCAACAGGGGTTCACAGATACGCAGTATTTT

v_gene: TRBV7-9
j_gene: TRBJ1-2
d_gene: -
abundance: -
CDR3aa: CASSLNGAAHPQFDGYTF
CDR3nt: TGTGCCAGCAGCCTGAATGGGGCAGCCCATCCCCAATTCGATGGCTACACCTTC